The 25 T cell receptor beta chains in this list originate from one sample, sequenced in a study of T cell repertoires in cytomegalovirus infection. Via MiXCR, TCRdb re-called the reads, giving one row per CDR3 protein. The repertoire holds approximately 630,000 distinct CDR3 sequences, with 24% as singletons. Sequenced sample: CD8+ T cells from PBMCs. Every receptor here comes from a human donor in good health (CMV status not recorded). Some clones in this sample may be carry-over from other donors' samples.

As for this clonotype: Being one base from a much bigger clone, this may be a read error. The chain is built from TRBV7-2 and TRBJ2-2; D ambiguous. CDR1 and CDR2 from the germline V gene are SGHTA and FQGNSA. The CDR3 runs to 13 residues. Trimming removed 3 bases from V and 4 bases from J, with 6 bases in between. DNA of the CDR3: TGTGCCAGCAGCTTTTTTGCCACCGGGGAGCTGTTTTTT. Protein product: CASSFFATGELFF. The full variable domain, its missing parts supplied by reference TRBV7-2 and TRBJ2-2, is GAGVSQSPSNKVTEKGKDVELRCDPISGHTALYWYRQSLGQGLEFLIYFQGNSAPDKSGLPSDRFSAERTGGSVSTLTIQRTQQEDSAVYLCASSFFATGELFFGEGSRLTVL.

The chain couples TRBV15 to TRBJ2-1; no reliable D call. The germline V gene has CDR1 LNHNV and CDR2 YYDKDF (reference sequence). The CDR3 length is 13 residues. V lost 0 bases and J 3 bases, leaving 3 bases between the germline ends. The CDR3 protein is CATSRDHYNEQFF. In DNA form, the CDR3 reads TGTGCCACCAGCAGAGACCACTACAATGAGCAGTTCTTC.

This clonotype was seen many times. The rearrangement links TRBV12-3 or TRBV12-4 to TRBJ2-3, with D unresolved. The CDR3 is 12 amino acids. Trimming left V 8 bases short and J 5 bases short, with 11 bases between. The CDR3 sequence is CASGPRVDTQYF. The CDR3 DNA is TGTGCCAGCGGCCCCCGGGTAGATACGCAGTATTTT.

Only a few counts were recorded for this clonotype. One junction end does not reproduce the germline sequence, and a read error may be involved. This sequence joins TRBV7-8 and TRBJ2-1; D gene ambiguous. The V gene's germline CDR1 is SGHVS and CDR2 FQNEAQ. The CDR3 totals 12 residues. CDR3: CAGSSGWHEQFF. CDR3 bases: TGTGCCGGCAGCTCCGGTTGGCATGAGCAGTTCTTC.

The V gene is TRBV7-9, the J gene TRBJ2-3; 7 bases line up with TRBD1. The CDR3 runs 16 residues. V was clipped by 5 bases and J by 3 bases; unmatched bases: 11. CDR1 and CDR2 (germline): SEHNR, FQNEAQ (reference sequence). CDR3 nucleotide sequence: TGTGCCAGCAGCCCGATGACAGGGCCGGGAACAGATACGCAGTATTTT. It is translated as CASSPMTGPGTDTQYF.

This clonotype was seen a handful of times. The V and J genes are TRBV27 and TRBJ2-7; D not certain. V dropped 4 bases and J dropped 3 bases, with 13 bases sitting between them. Per germline, CDR1 MNHEY and CDR2 SMNVEV (reference sequence). This CDR3 comprises 14 residues. CDR3 DNA sequence: TGTGCCAGCAGTTCCCGGGCCAAGTTCTACGAGCAGTACGTC. Protein sequence: CASSSRAKFYEQYV.

Ten or more counts support this clonotype. The rearrangement uses TRBV7-2 and TRBJ2-1, with D hard to call. The CDR3 covers 15 residues. V was cut by 5 bases and J by 7 bases, with 18 bases left in between. The germline CDR1 and CDR2 sequences are SGHTA and FQGNSA. The CDR3 loop reads CASSPYTLHGNEQFF. In nucleotides, the CDR3 is TGTGCCAGCAGCCCATACACTCTACACGGGAATGAGCAGTTCTTC. Combining the CDR3 with reference TRBV7-2 and TRBJ2-1 gives the whole variable domain GAGVSQSPSNKVTEKGKDVELRCDPISGHTALYWYRQSLGQGLEFLIYFQGNSAPDKSGLPSDRFSAERTGGSVSTLTIQRTQQEDSAVYLCASSPYTLHGNEQFFGPGTRLTVL.

The sample holds many counts of this clonotype. V usage is TRBV7-9 and J usage is TRBJ1-1, with unresolved D. The CDR3 loop spans 13 amino acids. Germline CDR1 SEHNR, CDR2 FQNEAQ (reference sequence). Trimming shortened V by 1 base and J by 6 bases, and 9 bases separated the two germline ends. The CDR3 region is CASSLVGVPEAFF. Here the CDR3 DNA reads TGTGCCAGCAGCTTAGTAGGTGTTCCTGAAGCTTTCTTT. Drawing the rest from reference TRBV7-9 and TRBJ1-1, the complete variable domain is DTGVSQNPRHKITKRGQNVTFRCDPISEHNRLYWYRQTLGQGPEFLTYFQNEAQLEKSRLLSDRFSAERPKGSFSTLEIQRTEQGDSAMYLCASSLVGVPEAFFGQGTRLTVV.

As concerns this clonotype: A much larger clone lies one base from this, so it may be a read error. This chain uses TRBV28 with TRBJ1-5; 9 nucleotides align to TRBD1. Germline CDR1 MDHEN, CDR2 SYDVKM. The CDR3 is made up of 14 amino acids. CDR3 residues: CANSWTGDNQPQHF. CDR3 DNA: TGTGCCAACAGTTGGACAGGGGACAATCAGCCCCAGCATTTT. The complete variable domain, with remaining parts taken from reference TRBV28 and TRBJ1-5, reads DVKVTQSSRYLVKRTGEKVFLECVQDMDHENMFWYRQDPGLGLRLIYFSYDVKMKEKGDIPEGYSVSREKKERFSLILESASTNQTSMYLCANSWTGDNQPQHFGDGTRLSIL.

The CDR3 bases are TGTGCCAGCAGCTTATTCAGCGGGGGGGCGTACGATACGCAGTATTTT. This gives the protein CASSLFSGGAYDTQYF. V and J are TRBV5-6 and TRBJ2-3; TRBD2 matches 10 bases. The CDR3 loop spans 16 amino acids. CDR1 and CDR2 (germline): SGHDT, YYEEEE. Trimming took 2 bases from V and 6 from J; bases not matched to a gene: 9.

This clonotype was picked up many times. This rearrangement joins TRBV7-2 to TRBJ2-5, with TRBD2 as a possible D gene (5 bases). CDR1 SGHTA and CDR2 FQGNSA come from the germline V gene. CDR3 length: 20 residues. Trimming left V 1 base short and J 3 bases short, with 27 bases between. In DNA form, the CDR3 reads TGTGCCAGCAGCTTAGAAGCTAGCTCTAATACCTACCCTTGGGAAGAGACCCAGTACTTC. This gives the protein CASSLEASSNTYPWEETQYF.

This clonotype has only a few counts. This chain connects TRBV29-1 to TRBJ2-1; no clear D gene. Germline values: CDR1 SQVTM, CDR2 ANQGSEA. The CDR3 runs to 14 residues. V was clipped by 6 bases and J by 3 bases, with 15 bases between them. The CDR3 bases are TGCAGCGTCGTCGGGCTAGACAACTACAATGAGCAGTTCTTC. Protein: CSVVGLDNYNEQFF.

This clonotype came up a few times. This sequence joins TRBV5-1 and TRBJ2-1; TRBD1 matches at 9 bases. Germline CDR1 SGHRS, CDR2 YFSETQ. J was trimmed by 0 bases and V by 1 base; bases with no gene match: 5. This CDR3 contains 17 residues. The CDR3 coding sequence is TGCGCCAGCAGCTTGACTGACAGGGGGACCTCCTACAATGAGCAGTTCTTC. Amino acid sequence: CASSLTDRGTSYNEQFF.

This chain connects TRBV29-1 to TRBJ2-1; 9 bases map to TRBD2. This CDR3 has 15 amino acids. After removal of 6 bases from V and 2 bases from J, the junction contained 8 bases not matched to a gene. Germline values: CDR1 SQVTM, CDR2 ANQGSEA. DNA for the CDR3: TGCAGCGTGGGGGGGGGCGGGGGGGCCTACAATGAGCAGTTCTTC. Amino acids: CSVGGGGGAYNEQFF.

This clonotype was counted a few times. This chain uses TRBV29-1 with TRBJ1-4; maybe TRBD1 (6 bases). The V end lost 8 bases, the J end lost 4 bases, and 11 bases lay between the germline ends. This CDR3 contains 12 residues. The germline V gene has CDR1 SQVTM and CDR2 ANQGSEA. CDR3 sequence: CSTSDSNEKLFF. The CDR3 DNA reads as TGCAGCACATCGGACAGTAATGAAAAACTGTTTTTT.

This chain links TRBV10-3 with TRBJ2-1; 10 bases align to TRBD2. CDR1 and CDR2 from the germline V gene are ENHRY and SYGVKD. Trimming removed 3 bases from V and 8 bases from J; junction bases left unmatched: 1. The CDR3 totals 13 residues. CDR3 coding DNA: TGTGCCATCAGTGACCTAGCGGGGGATGAGCAGTTCTTC. It is translated as CAISDLAGDEQFF.

For the CDR3, the DNA is TGTGCCAGCAGCCAGACAGATAGCAATCAGCCCCAGCATTTT. It codes for CASSQTDSNQPQHF. The genes are TRBV28 and TRBJ1-5; D is possibly TRBD1 (5 bases). CDR3 size: 14 residues. CDR1 is MDHEN and CDR2 is SYDVKM in the germline V gene. V was cut by 6 bases and J by 0 bases, with 9 bases left in between.

This clonotype was seen more than once but under ten times. The chain is built from TRBV20-1 and TRBJ2-1; 8 positions agree with TRBD1. The V gene end was trimmed by 2 bases and the J gene end by 12 bases; junction bases not matched to a gene: 3. Germline V gene data show CDR1 as DFQATT and CDR2 as SNEGSKA (reference sequence). The CDR3 is 11 amino acids. The DNA for the CDR3 is TGCAGTGCTAGATCGGACAGGGTGCAGTTCTTC. The encoded protein is CSARSDRVQFF.

There are many counts of this clonotype. This sequence joins TRBV7-6 and TRBJ2-1; weak D call: TRBD1 (5 bases). The CDR3 is made up of 13 amino acids. Germline loops: CDR1 SGHVS, CDR2 FNYEAQ. The V end was cut by 3 bases, the J end by 7 bases, with 10 bases between. The CDR3 DNA is TGTGCCAGCAGCTTTACAGGTGGGAATGAGCAGTTCTTC. Translating it yields CASSFTGGNEQFF.

This clonotype was counted at least ten times. The chain joins TRBV10-3 to TRBJ2-1, with D maybe TRBD1 (5 bases). Germline V gene sequence: CDR1 ENHRY, CDR2 SYGVKD. Trimming removed 0 bases at V and 0 bases at J, with 12 bases between. There are 17 residues in the CDR3. The CDR3 region has the DNA TGTGCCATCAGTGAGTCGGGGCTGACGAGCTCCTACAATGAGCAGTTCTTC. This sequence encodes CAISESGLTSSYNEQFF.

About this clonotype itself: A read error may produce the germline difference seen at one junction end. The chain is built from TRBV7-9 and TRBJ1-1; 8 positions match TRBD1. This CDR3 is built from 13 residues. Germline V CDR1 and CDR2: SEHNR, FQNEAQ (reference sequence). The CDR3 spells CANSLPGGDEAFF. DNA for the CDR3: TGTGCCAACAGCCTACCAGGGGGCGATGAAGCTTTCTTT. The whole variable domain, filled in from reference TRBV7-9 and TRBJ1-1, reads DTGVSQNPRHKITKRGQNVTFRCDPISEHNRLYWYRQTLGQGPEFLTYFQNEAQLEKSRLLSDRFSAERPKGSFSTLEIQRTEQGDSAMYLCANSLPGGDEAFFGQGTRLTVV.

V is TRBV7-2 and J is TRBJ1-1; D not certain. Trimming shortened V by 5 bases and J by 1 base, and 14 bases separated the two germline ends. From germline, CDR1 is SGHTA and CDR2 FQGNSA. The CDR3 is 15 amino acids. This chain's CDR3 is CASSTRTKRNTEAFF. The DNA for the CDR3 is TGTGCCAGCAGCACCCGGACGAAAAGGAACACTGAAGCTTTCTTT.

This clonotype has a handful of counts. The V gene is TRBV7-9, the J gene TRBJ2-1, with D perhaps being TRBD1 or TRBD2 (6 bases each). The CDR3 has 15 amino acids. In germline, CDR1 is SEHNR, CDR2 FQNEAQ (reference sequence). V dropped 5 bases and J dropped 4 bases, with 15 bases sitting between them. The CDR3 region has the DNA TGTGCCAGCAGCCCCGGGGGCCGAGGTTACAATGAGCAGTTCTTC. Translated: CASSPGGRGYNEQFF.

This clonotype has a count of ten or more. A junction boundary mismatches the germline segment, possibly from a read error. J is TRBJ2-7 and V is TRBV7-9; a possible D gene is TRBD2 (5 bases). The germline V gene encodes CDR1 SEHNR and CDR2 FQNEAQ (reference sequence). The CDR3 is made up of 12 amino acids. CDR3 nucleotide sequence: TGTGCCAGCCTGGGAGTGTCCTACGAGCTGTACTTC. Its protein product is CASLGVSYELYF.

The J gene is TRBJ2-7, the V gene TRBV14; 7 bases match TRBD1. V was clipped by 2 bases and J by 5 bases; unmatched bases: 9. The germline gives CDR1 SGHDN, CDR2 FVKESK. This CDR3 is 15 amino acids long. The CDR3 region is CASSQYRGAFDEQYF. Here the CDR3 DNA reads TGTGCCAGCAGCCAATACAGGGGCGCGTTCGACGAGCAGTACTTC.